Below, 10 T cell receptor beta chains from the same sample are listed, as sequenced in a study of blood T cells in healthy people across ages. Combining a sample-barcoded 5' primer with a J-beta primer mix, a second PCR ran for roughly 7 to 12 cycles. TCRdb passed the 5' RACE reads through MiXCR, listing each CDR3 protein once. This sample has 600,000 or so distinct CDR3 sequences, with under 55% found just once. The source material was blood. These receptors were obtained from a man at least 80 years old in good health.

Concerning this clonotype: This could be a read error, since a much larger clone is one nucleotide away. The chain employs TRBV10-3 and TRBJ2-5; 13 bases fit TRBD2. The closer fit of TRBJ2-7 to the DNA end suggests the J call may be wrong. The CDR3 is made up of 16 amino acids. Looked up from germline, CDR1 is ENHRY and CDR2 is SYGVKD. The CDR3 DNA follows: TGTGCCATCAGCATCGGACTAGCGGGGGATAGCTGCGAGCAGTACTTC. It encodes CAISIGLAGDSCEQYF.

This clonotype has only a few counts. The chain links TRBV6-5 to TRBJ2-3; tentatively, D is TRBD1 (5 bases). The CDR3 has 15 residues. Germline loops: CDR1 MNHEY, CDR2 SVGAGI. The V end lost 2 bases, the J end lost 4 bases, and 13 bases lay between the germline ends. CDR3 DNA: TGTGCCAGCAGTTACGACTCAGGGTTAGCAGATACGCAGTATTTT. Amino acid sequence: CASSYDSGLADTQYF.

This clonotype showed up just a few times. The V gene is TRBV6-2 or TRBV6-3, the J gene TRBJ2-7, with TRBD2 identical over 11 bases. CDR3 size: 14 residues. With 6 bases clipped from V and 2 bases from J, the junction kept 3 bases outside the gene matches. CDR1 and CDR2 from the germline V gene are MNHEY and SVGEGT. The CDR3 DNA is TGTGCCAGCAGAATTAGCGGGAGGGCCTACGAGCAGTACTTC. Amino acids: CASRISGRAYEQYF.

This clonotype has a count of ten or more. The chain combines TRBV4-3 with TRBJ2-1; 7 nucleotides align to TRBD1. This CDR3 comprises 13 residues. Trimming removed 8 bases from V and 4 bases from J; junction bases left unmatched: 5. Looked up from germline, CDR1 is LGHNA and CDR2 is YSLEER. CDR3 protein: CASSEGAYNEQFF. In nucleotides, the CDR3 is TGCGCCAGCTCCGAGGGGGCGTACAATGAGCAGTTCTTC.

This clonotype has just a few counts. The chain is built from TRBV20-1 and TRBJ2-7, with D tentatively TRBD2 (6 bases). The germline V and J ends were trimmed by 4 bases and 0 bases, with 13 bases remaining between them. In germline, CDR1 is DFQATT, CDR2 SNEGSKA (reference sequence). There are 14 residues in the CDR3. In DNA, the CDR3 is TGCAGTGCTATAAGCCAGCGGGCCTCCTACGAGCAGTACTTC. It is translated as CSAISQRASYEQYF.

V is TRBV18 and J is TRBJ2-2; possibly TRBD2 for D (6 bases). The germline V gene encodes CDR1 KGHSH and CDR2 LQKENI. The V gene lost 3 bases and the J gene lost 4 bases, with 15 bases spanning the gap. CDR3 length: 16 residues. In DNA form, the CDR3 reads TGTGCCAGCTCACCCCCTACTAGCAGGACCACCGGGGAGCTGTTTTTT. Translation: CASSPPTSRTTGELFF.

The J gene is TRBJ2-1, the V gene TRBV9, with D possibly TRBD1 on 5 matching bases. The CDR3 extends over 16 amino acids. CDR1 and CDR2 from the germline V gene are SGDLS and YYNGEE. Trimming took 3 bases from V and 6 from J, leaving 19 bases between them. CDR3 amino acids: CASSAKLGLYTNEQFF. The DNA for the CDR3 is TGTGCCAGCAGCGCCAAATTGGGGCTGTACACCAATGAGCAGTTCTTC.

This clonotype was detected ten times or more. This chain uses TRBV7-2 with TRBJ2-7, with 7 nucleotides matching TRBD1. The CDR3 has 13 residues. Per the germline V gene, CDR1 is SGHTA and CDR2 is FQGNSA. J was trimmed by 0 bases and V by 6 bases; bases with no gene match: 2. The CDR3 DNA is TGTGCCAGCAGTTGGACAGGCTCCTACGAGCAGTACTTC. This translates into CASSWTGSYEQYF.

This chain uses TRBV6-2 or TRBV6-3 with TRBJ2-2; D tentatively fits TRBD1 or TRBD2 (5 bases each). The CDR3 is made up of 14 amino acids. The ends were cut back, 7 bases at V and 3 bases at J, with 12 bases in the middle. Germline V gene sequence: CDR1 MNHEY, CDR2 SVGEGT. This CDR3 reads CASIWGRYTGELFF. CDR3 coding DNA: TGTGCCAGCATTTGGGGACGGTACACCGGGGAGCTGTTTTTT.

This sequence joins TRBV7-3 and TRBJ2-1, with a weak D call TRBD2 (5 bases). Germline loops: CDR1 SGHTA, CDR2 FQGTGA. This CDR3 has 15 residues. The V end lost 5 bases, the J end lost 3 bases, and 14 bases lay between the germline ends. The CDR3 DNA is TGTGCCAGCAGCCCGACCGGGGATAACTACAATGAGCAGTTCTTC. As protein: CASSPTGDNYNEQFF.